This note documents a single T cell receptor (beta chain) sequence. Its specificity is unknown. These data come from a study of T cells in Graves' hyperthyroidism and ophthalmopathy. General observations from the study: Most thyroid clonotypes that were expanded above 0.001 also turned up in blood.

Amplification yielded TCR beta CDR3 regions, with RNA transcripts as the source. The HTBI primer set was used in a first-round RT-PCR of the TCR CDR3. TCRdb ran MiXCR on the multiplex PCR reads and lists one entry per CDR3 protein. The profile shows 500,000 to 550,000 distinct CDR3 sequences, just under 20% of them singletons. Pregnant or lactating patients were excluded, as were those with uncontrolled infection or other autoimmune disease. Clinical symptoms, serum thyroxine, TRAb, thyroid ultrasound and orbital computed tomography informed diagnoses. Using around 10 ml of fresh peripheral blood, PBMCs were prepared. CDR3 length equals 19 residues. The ends lost 5 bases at V and 1 base at J; junction bases unmatched: 11.

Sequenced sample: blood. The chain combines TRBV12-3 or TRBV12-4 with TRBJ2-4; TRBD2 matches 13 bases. This clonotype originated in a man between 35 and 55 years old with Graves' ophthalmopathy. The CDR3 loop is CASSQRTSGSSGAKNIQYF. For the CDR3, the DNA is TGTGCCAGCAGTCAACGGACTAGCGGGAGTTCCGGGGCCAAAAACATTCAGTACTTC.